This T cell receptor beta chain is from a study of shared clonotypes between healthy human individuals. About this clone itself: Its specificity is not known.

The study's findings and limits: Non-shared clonotypes showed lower generation probabilities than clonotypes common to all four donors. Sampling covered blood only; tissue repertoires likely differ. Genetic and exposure-history diversity was limited by the small donor number.

Germline V lookup: CDR1 SNHLY, CDR2 FYNNEI. J was trimmed by 7 bases and V by 5 bases; bases with no gene match: 5. CDR3 size: 14 residues. Assay: immunoSEQ multiplex PCR; the TCRdb copy retains only in-frame clones and omits some. The sample includes under 2.5 million clones, 92% of them seen just once. Sequencing used naive CD4+ T cells from PBMCs. Subset described: CD45RA+ positively selected. This receptor was taken from a man aged 18 to 30 in good health. Some clones in this sample may be carry-over from other donors' samples. The rearrangement uses TRBV2 and TRBJ2-1; 10 bases fit TRBD2. CDR3 region: CASSKTSGRNEQFF. CDR3 nucleotides: TGTGCCAGCAGTAAGACTAGCGGGCGGAATGAGCAGTTCTTC. The full variable domain, its missing parts supplied by reference TRBV2 and TRBJ2-1, is EPEVTQTPSHQVTQMGQEVILRCVPISNHLYFYWYRQILGQKVEFLVSFYNNEISEKSEIFDDQFSVERPDGSNFTLKIRSTKLEDSAMYFCASSKTSGRNEQFFGPGTRLTVL.